This T cell receptor beta chain was recorded in a study of Ad26.COV2.S vaccination and SARS-CoV-2 variants. The overall study: Once, or twice with 56 days between doses, Ad26.COV2.S was given intramuscularly. The study's findings and limits: In vaccinated individuals, spike-specific CD8+ and CD4+ T cell responses reportedly displayed substantial breadth.

The table came from immunoSEQ multiplex PCR; TCRdb's copy has only in-frame clones and leaves some out. The repertoire holds about 480,000 clones, with approximately 90% as singletons. The treatment here: some 20 received Ad26.COV2.S at low or high dose, single or two shots; about five received placebo; per-sample allocation not given. Samples came from day 63 after the first vaccine or placebo injection. In its sample, this clone was seen a few times. Its specificity is unknown. The CDR3 contains 14 residues. Per the germline V gene, CDR1 is MNHNY and CDR2 is SVGAGI (reference sequence). V shed 5 bases and J shed 8 bases, with 18 bases lying between them.

The rearrangement links TRBV6-6 to TRBJ1-2; D is possibly TRBD1 (6 bases). The sequence was collected from a person between 18 and 59 years old who received the Ad26.COV2.S COVID-19 vaccine or a placebo. Material: peripheral blood, obtained in a trial of Ad26.COV2.S vaccine versus placebo. In DNA, the CDR3 is TGTGCCAGCAGTCGATCCTGGACAGACGGGGGCTACACCTTC. Residues: CASSRSWTDGGYTF.